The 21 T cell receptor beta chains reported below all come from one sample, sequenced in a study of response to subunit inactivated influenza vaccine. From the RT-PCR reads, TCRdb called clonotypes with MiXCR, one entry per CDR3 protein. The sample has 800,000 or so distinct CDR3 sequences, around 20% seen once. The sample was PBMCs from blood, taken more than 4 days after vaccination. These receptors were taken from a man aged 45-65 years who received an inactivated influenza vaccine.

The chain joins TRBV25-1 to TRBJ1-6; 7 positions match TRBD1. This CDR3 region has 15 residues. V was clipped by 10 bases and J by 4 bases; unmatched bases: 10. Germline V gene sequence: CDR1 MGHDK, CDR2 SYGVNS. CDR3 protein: CAIDRDSPYNSPLHF. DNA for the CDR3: TGTGCCATCGACCGGGACAGCCCTTATAATTCACCCCTCCACTTT.

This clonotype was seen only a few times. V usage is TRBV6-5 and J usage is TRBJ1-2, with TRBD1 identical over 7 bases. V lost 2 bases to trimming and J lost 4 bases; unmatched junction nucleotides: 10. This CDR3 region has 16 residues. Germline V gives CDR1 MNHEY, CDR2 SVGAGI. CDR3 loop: CASSYPDADRPYGYTF. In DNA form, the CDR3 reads TGTGCCAGCAGTTACCCCGACGCGGACAGGCCCTATGGCTACACCTTC.

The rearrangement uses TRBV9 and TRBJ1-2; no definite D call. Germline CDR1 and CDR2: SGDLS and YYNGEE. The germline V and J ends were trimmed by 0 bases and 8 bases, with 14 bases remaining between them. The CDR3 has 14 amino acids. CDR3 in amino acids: CASSVGAGPGGYTF. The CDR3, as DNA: TGTGCCAGCAGCGTAGGGGCGGGCCCCGGAGGCTACACCTTC.

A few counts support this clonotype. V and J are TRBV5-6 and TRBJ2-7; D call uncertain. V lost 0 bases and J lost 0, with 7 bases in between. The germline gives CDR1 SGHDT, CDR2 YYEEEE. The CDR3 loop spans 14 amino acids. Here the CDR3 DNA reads TGTGCCAGCAGCTTGGGCTCGGACTCCTACGAGCAGTACTTC. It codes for CASSLGSDSYEQYF.

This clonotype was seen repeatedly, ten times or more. CDR3 nucleotide sequence: TGCAGTGCTAGAGAGACAGGGGACTCTGGAAACACCATATATTTT. Protein: CSARETGDSGNTIYF. This chain links TRBV20-1 with TRBJ1-3, with 8 bases that match TRBD1. From germline, CDR1 is DFQATT and CDR2 SNEGSKA (reference sequence). V dropped 0 bases and J dropped 0; count of bases not matched to a gene: 1. This CDR3 comprises 15 residues.

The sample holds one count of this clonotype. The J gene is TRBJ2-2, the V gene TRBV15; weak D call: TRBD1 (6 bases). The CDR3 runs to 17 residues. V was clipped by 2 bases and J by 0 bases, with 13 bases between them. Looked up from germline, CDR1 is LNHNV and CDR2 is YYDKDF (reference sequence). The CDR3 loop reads CATSRLDSHPNTGELFF. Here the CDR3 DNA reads TGTGCCACCAGCAGATTGGACAGTCACCCGAACACCGGGGAGCTGTTTTTT.

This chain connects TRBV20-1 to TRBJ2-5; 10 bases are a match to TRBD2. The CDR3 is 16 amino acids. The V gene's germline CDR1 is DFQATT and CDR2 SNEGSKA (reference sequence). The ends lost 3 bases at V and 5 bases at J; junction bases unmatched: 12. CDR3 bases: TGCAGTGCTAGGCCGAGCGGGAGGGCCTTGAAGGAGACCCAGTACTTC. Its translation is CSARPSGRALKETQYF.

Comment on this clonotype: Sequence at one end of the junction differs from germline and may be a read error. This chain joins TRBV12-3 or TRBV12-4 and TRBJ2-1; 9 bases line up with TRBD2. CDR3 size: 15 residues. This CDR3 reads CAISFYAGGRNEQFF. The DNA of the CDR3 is TGTGCCATCAGTTTTTATGCGGGGGGGCGCAATGAGCAGTTCTTC.

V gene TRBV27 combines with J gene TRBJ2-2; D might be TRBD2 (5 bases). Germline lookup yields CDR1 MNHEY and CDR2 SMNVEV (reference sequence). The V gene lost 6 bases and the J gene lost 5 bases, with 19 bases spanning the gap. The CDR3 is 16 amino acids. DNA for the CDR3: TGTGCCAGCAGCAAACTAGGTTGGGAGAGGACCGGGGAGCTGTTTTTT. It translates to CASSKLGWERTGELFF.

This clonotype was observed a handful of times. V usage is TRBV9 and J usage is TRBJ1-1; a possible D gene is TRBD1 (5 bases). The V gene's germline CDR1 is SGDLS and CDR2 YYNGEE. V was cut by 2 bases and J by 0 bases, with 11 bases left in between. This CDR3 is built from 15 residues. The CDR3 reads CASSVGTGLNTEAFF. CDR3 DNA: TGTGCCAGCAGCGTTGGGACGGGGTTGAACACTGAAGCTTTCTTT.

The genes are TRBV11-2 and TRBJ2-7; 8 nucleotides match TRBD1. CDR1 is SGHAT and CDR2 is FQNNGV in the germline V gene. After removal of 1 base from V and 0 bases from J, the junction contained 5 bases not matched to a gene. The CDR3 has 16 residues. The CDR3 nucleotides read TGTGCCAGCAGCTTAGGATTGGGGACAGGCTCCTACGAGCAGTACTTC. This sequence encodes CASSLGLGTGSYEQYF.

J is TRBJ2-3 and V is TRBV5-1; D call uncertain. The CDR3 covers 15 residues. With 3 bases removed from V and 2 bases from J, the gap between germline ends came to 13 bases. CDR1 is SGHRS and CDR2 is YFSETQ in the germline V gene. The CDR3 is CASSSGRFNTDTQYF. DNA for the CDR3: TGCGCCAGCAGCTCCGGACGTTTTAACACAGATACGCAGTATTTT.

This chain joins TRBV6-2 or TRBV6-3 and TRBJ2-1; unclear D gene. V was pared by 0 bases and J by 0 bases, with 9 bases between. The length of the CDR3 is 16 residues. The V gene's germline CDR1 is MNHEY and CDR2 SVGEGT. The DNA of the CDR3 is TGTGCCAGCAGTTACTCTCAGTGGGGCTCCTACAATGAGCAGTTCTTC. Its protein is CASSYSQWGSYNEQFF.

Here the CDR3 DNA reads TGTGCCAGCAGCGGAGGACAGCCTAGCACAGATACGCAGTATTTT. Translated, it gives CASSGGQPSTDTQYF. The V call is TRBV9, the J call TRBJ2-3, with TRBD1 as a possible D gene (6 bases). Germline CDR1 and CDR2: SGDLS and YYNGEE. This CDR3 spans 15 amino acids. With 3 bases removed from V and 0 bases from J, the gap between germline ends came to 11 bases.

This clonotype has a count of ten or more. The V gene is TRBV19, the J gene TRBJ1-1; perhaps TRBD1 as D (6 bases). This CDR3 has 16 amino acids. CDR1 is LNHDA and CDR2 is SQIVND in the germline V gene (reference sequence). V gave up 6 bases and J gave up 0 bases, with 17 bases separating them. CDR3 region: CASRGLQGIMNTEAFF. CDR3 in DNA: TGTGCCAGTAGAGGATTACAGGGTATCATGAACACTGAAGCTTTCTTT.

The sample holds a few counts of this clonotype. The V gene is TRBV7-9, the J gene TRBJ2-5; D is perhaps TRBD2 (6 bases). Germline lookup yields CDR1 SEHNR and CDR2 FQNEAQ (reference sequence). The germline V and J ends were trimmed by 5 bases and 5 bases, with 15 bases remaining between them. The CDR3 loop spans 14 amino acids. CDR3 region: CASSIVGGPETQYF. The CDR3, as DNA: TGTGCCAGCAGCATAGTCGGGGGTCCGGAGACCCAGTACTTC.

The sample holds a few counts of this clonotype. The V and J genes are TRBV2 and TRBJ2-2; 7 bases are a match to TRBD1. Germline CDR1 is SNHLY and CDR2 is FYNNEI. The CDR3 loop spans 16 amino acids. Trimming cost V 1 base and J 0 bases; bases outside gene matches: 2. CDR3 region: CASSEVQGANTGELFF. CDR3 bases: TGTGCCAGCAGTGAAGTTCAGGGGGCGAACACCGGGGAGCTGTTTTTT.

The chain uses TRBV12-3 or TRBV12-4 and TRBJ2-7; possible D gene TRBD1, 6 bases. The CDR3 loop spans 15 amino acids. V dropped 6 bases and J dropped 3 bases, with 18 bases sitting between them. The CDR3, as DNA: TGTGCCAGCAGCGCTACGCGGACAGCCCTCTACGAGCAGTACTTC. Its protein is CASSATRTALYEQYF.

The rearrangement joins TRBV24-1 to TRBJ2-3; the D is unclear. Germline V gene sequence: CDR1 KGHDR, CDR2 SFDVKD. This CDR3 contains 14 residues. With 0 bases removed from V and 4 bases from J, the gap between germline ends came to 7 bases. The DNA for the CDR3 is TGTGCCACCAGTGATTTGCGGAGCCCAGATACGCAGTATTTT. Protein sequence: CATSDLRSPDTQYF.

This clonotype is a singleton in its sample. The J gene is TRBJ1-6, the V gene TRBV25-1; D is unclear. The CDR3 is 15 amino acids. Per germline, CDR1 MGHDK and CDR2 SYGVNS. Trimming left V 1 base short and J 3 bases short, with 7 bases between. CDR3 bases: TGTGCCAGCAGTGAATCCAGGCACTATAATTCACCCCTCCACTTT. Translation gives CASSESRHYNSPLHF.

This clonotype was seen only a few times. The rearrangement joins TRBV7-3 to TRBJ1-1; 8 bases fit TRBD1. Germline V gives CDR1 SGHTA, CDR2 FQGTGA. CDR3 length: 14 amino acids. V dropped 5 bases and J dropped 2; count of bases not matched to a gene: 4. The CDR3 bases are TGTGCCAGCAGCATCGGACAGGGAAACACTGAAGCTTTCTTT. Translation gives CASSIGQGNTEAFF.